These 28 T cell receptor beta chains came from one sample sequenced in a study of graft-versus-host responses after intestinal transplantation. No antigen is known for these receptors. Method: immunoSEQ multiplex PCR; TCRdb's copy keeps in-frame clones and lacks some. The data show 60,000 to 65,000 clones, 90% seen once. The input for sequencing was unstimulated CD8+ T cells sorted from spleen or lymph node cells, taken before transplant. The source is a human donor who was the organ donor for an intestinal transplant.

The rearrangement links TRBV6-1 to TRBJ2-1; D possibly corresponds to TRBD1 (6 bases). The CDR3 length is 12 residues. Germline CDR1 is MNHNS and CDR2 is SASEGT. The V end was cut by 6 bases, the J end by 10 bases, with 13 bases between. This CDR3 is CASRGRRGEQFF. The CDR3 DNA reads TGTGCCAGCAGGGGAAGAAGGGGGGAGCAGTTCTTC.

The count of this clone is one. The chain couples TRBV7-3 to TRBJ1-1; D not resolved. The V gene's germline CDR1 is SGHTA and CDR2 FQGTGA. The CDR3 is 14 residues long. The V end lost 4 bases, the J end lost 2 bases, and 11 bases lay between the germline ends. In DNA, the CDR3 is TGTGCCAGCAGCTCCGGACTGATAAACACTGAAGCTTTCTTT. This codes for CASSSGLINTEAFF.

This rearrangement joins TRBV30 to TRBJ1-1, with D uncertain. Trimming pared 0 bases from V and 7 bases from J, leaving 12 bases between. CDR3 length: 13 amino acids. Germline loops: CDR1 GTSNPN, CDR2 SVGIG (reference sequence). CDR3 DNA: TGTGCCTGGAGTGTAACACAGACCTTTGAAGCTTTCTTT. This translates into CAWSVTQTFEAFF.

V is TRBV7-3 and J is TRBJ2-1; 10 positions agree with TRBD2. This CDR3 spans 17 amino acids. Per the germline V gene, CDR1 is SGHTA and CDR2 is FQGTGA. Germline trimming cut 3 bases from V and 4 bases from J; bases unmatched to any gene: 9. Here the CDR3 reads CASSFNSGRPSYNEQFF. In DNA, the CDR3 is TGTGCCAGCAGCTTCAATAGCGGGAGGCCTTCTTACAATGAGCAGTTCTTC.

This clone is a singleton in its sample. The chain is built from TRBV9 and TRBJ1-4; D call uncertain. Germline lookup yields CDR1 SGDLS and CDR2 YYNGEE. This CDR3 region has 15 residues. The V and J ends lost 5 bases and 5 bases respectively, with 16 bases between them. The CDR3 region is CASSHDGRLNEKLFF. CDR3 bases: TGTGCCAGCAGTCACGACGGCCGACTCAATGAAAAACTGTTTTTT.

The J gene is TRBJ1-5, the V gene TRBV4-1; 7 bases align to TRBD1. Unmatched junction bases numbered 3, after V lost 0 bases and J lost 7 bases. Germline V gene data show CDR1 as MGHRA and CDR2 as YSYEKL. The CDR3 is 14 amino acids. Here the CDR3 reads CASSQERTGQPQHF. Written as DNA, the CDR3 is TGCGCCAGCAGCCAAGAAAGGACAGGACAGCCCCAGCATTTT.

The chain uses TRBV7-8 and TRBJ2-1; TRBD2 agrees at 12 bases. This CDR3 region has 16 residues. Germline lookup yields CDR1 SGHVS and CDR2 FQNEAQ. V dropped 1 base and J dropped 3; count of bases not matched to a gene: 1. Here the CDR3 reads CASSLGTSGIYNEQFF. For the CDR3, the DNA is TGTGCCAGCAGCTTAGGGACTAGCGGGATCTACAATGAGCAGTTCTTC.

This clone has a single count. This chain links TRBV19 with TRBJ2-5; 7 nucleotides line up with TRBD1. V lost 6 bases and J lost 4; bases outside the gene matches: 11. There are 15 residues in the CDR3. Per the germline V gene, CDR1 is LNHDA and CDR2 is SQIVND (reference sequence). The CDR3 nucleotides are TGTGCCAGTAGCTACCGGGACAGTGGTTCAGAGACCCAGTACTTC. The encoded protein is CASSYRDSGSETQYF.

The gene calls are TRBV19 and TRBJ1-1, with TRBD1 matching over 9 bases. Germline values: CDR1 LNHDA, CDR2 SQIVND (reference sequence). V trimming: 8 bases; J trimming: 0 bases; junction bases outside the gene matches: 1. This CDR3 has 13 residues. The CDR3 region is CASGDRVNTEAFF. The CDR3 DNA is TGTGCCAGTGGGGACAGGGTGAACACTGAAGCTTTCTTT.

DNA for the CDR3: TGTGCCAGCAGTTCATGGACTAGCGGAGCTGGGGGCTCAGATACGCAGTATTTT. It translates to CASSSWTSGAGGSDTQYF. V is TRBV28 and J is TRBJ2-3; TRBD2 matches at 10 bases. The CDR3 consists of 18 residues. Germline V gives CDR1 MDHEN, CDR2 SYDVKM. J was trimmed by 4 bases and V by 4 bases; bases with no gene match: 14.

Of note for this clone: Within the sample, other DNA sequences also encode this same CDR3. The chain employs TRBV5-4 and TRBJ1-3, with a possible D match to TRBD1 (5 bases). CDR3 length equals 14 residues. CDR1 is SGHNT, CDR2 YYREEE, per germline (reference sequence). The V gene lost 2 bases and the J gene lost 4 bases, with 10 bases spanning the gap. The DNA for the CDR3 is TGTGCCAGCAGCTTACGGGGGTCCGGAAACACCATATATTTT. It specifies CASSLRGSGNTIYF.

The rearrangement uses TRBV7-9 and TRBJ2-7; unclear D gene. Germline assignment: CDR1 SEHNR and CDR2 FQNEAQ (reference sequence). Trimming shortened V by 3 bases and J by 2 bases, and 14 bases separated the two germline ends. The CDR3 is 15 amino acids. In DNA form, the CDR3 reads TGTGCCAGCAGCTTCTCACGGCTAGAGACCTACGAGCAGTACTTC. Protein product: CASSFSRLETYEQYF.

This sequence joins TRBV27 and TRBJ2-2; TRBD2 matches at 8 bases. V shed 8 bases and J 5 bases; nucleotides not matched to a gene: 13. The CDR3 runs to 16 residues. Germline-derived CDR1 and CDR2 are MNHEY and SMNVEV (reference sequence). This CDR3 is CASRWAVGGGTGELFF. CDR3 DNA sequence: TGTGCCAGCCGTTGGGCAGTCGGCGGGGGGACCGGGGAGCTGTTTTTT.

V is TRBV12-5 and J is TRBJ2-7; D remains ambiguous. Germline CDR1 and CDR2: LGHNT and FRNRAP. The CDR3 spans 14 residues. With 2 bases removed from V and 2 bases from J, the gap between germline ends came to 10 bases. The CDR3 DNA sequence: TGTGCTAGTGGTTTGAGAGGCGCCGCCTACGAGCAGTACTTC. It encodes CASGLRGAAYEQYF.

The V and J genes are TRBV5-4 and TRBJ2-1; the D is unclear. CDR1 SGHNT and CDR2 YYREEE come from the germline V gene (reference sequence). The CDR3 loop spans 14 amino acids. The V gene lost 2 bases and the J gene lost 7 bases, with 13 bases spanning the gap. The CDR3 loop reads CASSLRWAWNEQFF. CDR3 in DNA: TGTGCCAGCAGCTTAAGGTGGGCCTGGAATGAGCAGTTCTTC.

The rearrangement uses TRBV7-9 and TRBJ1-1, with D possibly TRBD1 on 5 matching bases. Germline V lookup: CDR1 SEHNR, CDR2 FQNEAQ (reference sequence). The CDR3 runs 17 residues. Trimming took 3 bases from V and 1 from J, leaving 18 bases between them. CDR3 bases: TGTGCCAGCAGCTTCCTCACACGGGGGACGAGGAACACTGAAGCTTTCTTT. Amino acids: CASSFLTRGTRNTEAFF.

This chain uses TRBV6-1 with TRBJ2-1, with D tentatively TRBD2 (8 bases). V was clipped by 11 bases and J by 8 bases, with 16 bases between them. Germline lookup yields CDR1 MNHNS and CDR2 SASEGT. The CDR3 is 12 amino acids. The CDR3 spells CAGGLGGYEQFF. CDR3 nucleotides: TGTGCCGGGGGACTAGGGGGCTATGAGCAGTTCTTC.

This clone was detected only a few times. The V gene is TRBV6-6, the J gene TRBJ1-5, with 7 positions matching TRBD1. V shed 6 bases, J shed 4 bases, and the junction held 3 bases outside the gene matches. The length of the CDR3 is 13 residues. Germline CDR1 and CDR2: MNHNY and SVGAGI (reference sequence). The CDR3 coding sequence is TGTGCCAGCAGCACGGGACAGAATCAGCCCCAGCATTTT. Protein: CASSTGQNQPQHF.

This chain's CDR3 is CASSPPFGIGNEQFF. CDR3 nucleotide sequence: TGTGCCAGCAGTCCCCCATTCGGGATAGGTAATGAGCAGTTCTTC. The chain joins TRBV27 to TRBJ2-1; the D gene is possibly TRBD2 (5 bases). V was clipped by 5 bases and J by 7 bases, with 18 bases between them. Germline CDR1 is MNHEY and CDR2 is SMNVEV (reference sequence). The CDR3 length is 15 residues.

The J gene is TRBJ2-2, the V gene TRBV7-8, with 10 positions matching TRBD2. Germline V gene data show CDR1 as SGHVS and CDR2 as FQNEAQ. Trimming at V came to 5 bases and at J to 5 bases, leaving 8 bases not matched to a gene. This CDR3 has 16 amino acids. The DNA for the CDR3 is TGTGCCAGCAGCCCACTATTAGCGGGAGGAACCGGGGAGCTGTTTTTT. It specifies CASSPLLAGGTGELFF.

The sample holds one count of this clone. This sequence joins TRBV6-5 and TRBJ2-7; 8 positions match TRBD1. CDR3 length: 14 amino acids. Trimming took 2 bases from V and 5 from J; bases not matched to a gene: 5. CDR1 and CDR2 from the germline V gene are MNHEY and SVGAGI. The CDR3, as DNA: TGTGCCAGCAGTTACCTCAGGGGGCTGGACGAGCAGTACTTC. Protein: CASSYLRGLDEQYF.

This chain uses TRBV7-2 with TRBJ2-5; D unresolved. V lost 1 base and J lost 2, with 11 bases in between. This CDR3 has 15 amino acids. Germline V gene lookup returns CDR1 SGHTA and CDR2 FQGNSA. CDR3: CASSLDLAVQETQYF. The CDR3 DNA follows: TGTGCCAGCAGCTTAGATCTCGCGGTACAAGAGACCCAGTACTTC.

This chain links TRBV11-3 with TRBJ2-7; D gene unclear. The CDR3 totals 13 residues. V gave up 1 base and J gave up 0 bases, with 4 bases separating them. CDR1 SGHNT and CDR2 YENEEA come from the germline V gene. CDR3 nucleotides: TGTGCCAGCAGCTTAGGCAGCTCCTACGAGCAGTACTTC. Its translation: CASSLGSSYEQYF.

The DNA of the CDR3 is TGTGCCAGCAGCACCCCAAGGCCGGGACAGGGTTCTAACTATGGCTACACCTTC. It yields the protein CASSTPRPGQGSNYGYTF. The rearrangement links TRBV9 to TRBJ1-2; 9 nucleotides agree with TRBD1. CDR3 length: 18 residues. The trim removed 4 bases at V and 0 bases at J, leaving 13 bases unmatched. The germline CDR1 and CDR2 sequences are SGDLS and YYNGEE. Full variable domain (rest looked up from reference TRBV9 and TRBJ1-2): DSGVTQTPKHLITATGQRVTLRCSPRSGDLSVYWYQQSLDQGLQFLIQYYNGEERAKGNILERFSAQQFPDLHSELNLSSLELGDSALYFCASSTPRPGQGSNYGYTFGSGTRLTVV.

This chain links TRBV7-8 with TRBJ1-1; tentative D call: TRBD1 (6 bases). The CDR3 is 18 amino acids. Germline V gene data show CDR1 as SGHVS and CDR2 as FQNEAQ. Trimming pared 1 base from V and 4 bases from J, leaving 22 bases between. CDR3 sequence reads: CASSLEVAPTGMGTEAFF. The CDR3 nucleotides are TGTGCCAGCAGCTTAGAGGTAGCCCCTACAGGGATGGGCACTGAAGCTTTCTTT.

As concerns this clone: The junction shows a germline mismatch at one end, possibly a read error. The rearrangement joins TRBV7-7 to TRBJ1-2; the D is unclear. CDR3 length: 18 amino acids. CDR1 is SSHAT and CDR2 is FNYEAQ in the germline V gene (reference sequence). In nucleotides, the CDR3 is TGTGCTAGCAGCCGTAACCAGGTTCCGCGACCCGCTAACTATGGCTACACCTTC. As protein: CASSRNQVPRPANYGYTF.

The V call is TRBV29-1, the J call TRBJ1-1, with TRBD1 as a possible D gene (5 bases). Looked up from germline, CDR1 is SQVTM and CDR2 is ANQGSEA. The CDR3 has 14 residues. The ends were cut back, 1 base at V and 3 bases at J, with 12 bases in the middle. The CDR3: CSVEAVGQDTEAFF. CDR3 sequence (DNA): TGCAGCGTTGAAGCAGTAGGACAAGACACTGAAGCTTTCTTT.

V is TRBV28 and J is TRBJ1-6; 8 bases fit TRBD1. This CDR3 region has 15 residues. V was pared by 6 bases and J by 8 bases, with 9 bases of the junction left unmatched. Germline lookup yields CDR1 MDHEN and CDR2 SYDVKM. In DNA, the CDR3 is TGTGCCAGCAGCCCAACTTCGACAGGGGATTCACCCCTCCACTTT. It yields the protein CASSPTSTGDSPLHF.